This T cell receptor beta chain was retrieved from a study of blood T cell repertoires in COVID-19 (dated by TCRdb to 2018 to 2021). Context from the whole study: Samples covering the acute and convalescent phases of COVID-19 were provided by collaborators in the United States, Italy and Spain. The material from the prospective study consisted of cDNA or gDNA derived from T cells, B-cell-depleted T cells, or PBMCs. The dataset comprised deeply sampled blood TCRbeta repertoires from subjects exposed to, actively infected with, or recovered from COVID-19. The repertoires were released in a freely available public database intended as a resource for research on the immune response to SARS-CoV-2. Samples were obtained from the ongoing ImmuneRACE study (first 160 participants) and from over 1,000 subjects provided by 6 global collaborators. Nearly every sample came with metadata listing a de-identified subject ID, COVID-19 status, age in years and sex. HLA class I and class II types, where available, came from metadata supplied by the sample provider rather than from assay-based typing.

The CDR3 goes from the cysteine to the phenylalanine over 15 residues. Here the CDR3 DNA is all that survives: 45 bases in frame from base 1. From a lookup of the germline V gene (reference sequence), CDR1 and CDR2 are LNHNV and YYDKDF. V lost 4 bases and J lost 3 bases; the stretch between them is 13 bases long. Whole blood was collected in K2EDTA tubes by collaborating institutions according to the institutions' own protocols. For TCRbeta analysis, collaborator samples were shipped as frozen whole blood, as isolated PBMCs, or as DNA extracted from either sample type. This clone came up once. This receptor's antigen is unknown. Base qualities are not recorded, but no much larger clone differs from it by a single base. Overall study outcomes, separate from this receptor: The quantity of clinical and demographic metadata differed by source and by participant and was supplied without curation.

The immunoSEQ Assay, a bias-controlled multiplex PCR, was used to amplify TCRbeta CDR3 regions from genomic DNA. On the authors' methods: The number of nucleated cells in each sample was estimated from the amplification of reference gene primers within the assay. Sequence reads were collapsed and filtered to measure the absolute abundance of every unique TCRbeta CDR3 rearrangement. For each sample, productive Simpson clonality was calculated by taking the square root of Simpson's diversity index across productive rearrangements. The table comes from immuneACCESS by way of TCRdb, which keeps in-frame sequences with V and J called. Part of the clones is missing from these tables; in studies checked, under half for an unresolved V gene and the rest for unknown reasons. That table furnishes V, J and clone size, whereas the DNA furnished D and trimming. The sample yields 150,000 to 200,000 clones; about 86% were counted once. The ten most abundant clones make up about 8.2% of the sample.

The TCR sequence derives from a man in his sixties with acute or convalescent COVID-19. The chain employs TRBV15 and TRBJ1-5, and TRBD1 may be the D gene, going by 5 matching bases. Sequencing was carried out using peripheral blood. The DNA sequence is TGTGCCACCAGCAAGCGGGACGGATACAATCAGCCCCAGCATTTT. It translates as CATSKRDGYNQPQHF.